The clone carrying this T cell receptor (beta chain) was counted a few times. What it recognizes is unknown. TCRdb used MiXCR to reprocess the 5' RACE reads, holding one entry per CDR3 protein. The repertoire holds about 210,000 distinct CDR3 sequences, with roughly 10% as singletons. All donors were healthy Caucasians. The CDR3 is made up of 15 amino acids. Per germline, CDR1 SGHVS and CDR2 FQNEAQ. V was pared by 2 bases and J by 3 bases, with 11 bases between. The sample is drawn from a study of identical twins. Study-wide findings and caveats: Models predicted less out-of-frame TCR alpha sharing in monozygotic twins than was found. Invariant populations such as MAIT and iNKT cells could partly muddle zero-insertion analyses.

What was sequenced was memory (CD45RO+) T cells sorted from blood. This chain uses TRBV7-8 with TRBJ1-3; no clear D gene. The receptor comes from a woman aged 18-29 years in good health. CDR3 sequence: CASSLTESLGNTIYF. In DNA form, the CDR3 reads TGTGCCAGCAGCTTAACTGAGAGCCTTGGAAACACCATATATTTT.